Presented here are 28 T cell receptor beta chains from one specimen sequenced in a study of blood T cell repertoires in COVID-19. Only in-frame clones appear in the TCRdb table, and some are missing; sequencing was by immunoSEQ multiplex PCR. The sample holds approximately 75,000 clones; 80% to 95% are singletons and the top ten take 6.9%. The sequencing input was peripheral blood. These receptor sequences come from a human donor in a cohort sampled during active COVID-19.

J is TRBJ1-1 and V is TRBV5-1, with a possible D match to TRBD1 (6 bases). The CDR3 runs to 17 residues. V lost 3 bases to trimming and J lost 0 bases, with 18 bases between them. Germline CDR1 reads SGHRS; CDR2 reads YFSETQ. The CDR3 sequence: CASSSLTGLGVNTEAFF. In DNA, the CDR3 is TGCGCCAGCAGCTCGCTTACAGGGCTGGGGGTGAACACTGAAGCTTTCTTT.

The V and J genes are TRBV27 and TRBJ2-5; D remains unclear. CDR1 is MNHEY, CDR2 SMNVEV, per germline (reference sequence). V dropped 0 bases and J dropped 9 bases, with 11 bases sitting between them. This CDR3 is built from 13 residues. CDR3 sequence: CASSLSQASAQYF. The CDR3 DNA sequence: TGTGCCAGCAGTTTATCGCAGGCGTCGGCCCAGTACTTC.

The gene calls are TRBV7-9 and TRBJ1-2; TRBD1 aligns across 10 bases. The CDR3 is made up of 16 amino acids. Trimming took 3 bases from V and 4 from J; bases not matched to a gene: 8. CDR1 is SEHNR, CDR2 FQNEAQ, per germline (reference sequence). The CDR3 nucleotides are TGTGCCAGCAGCTTCATAGGGACAGGGGCCCTCTATGGCTACACCTTC. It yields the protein CASSFIGTGALYGYTF. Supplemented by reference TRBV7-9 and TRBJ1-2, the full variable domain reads DTGVSQNPRHKITKRGQNVTFRCDPISEHNRLYWYRQTLGQGPEFLTYFQNEAQLEKSRLLSDRFSAERPKGSFSTLEIQRTEQGDSAMYLCASSFIGTGALYGYTFGSGTRLTVV.

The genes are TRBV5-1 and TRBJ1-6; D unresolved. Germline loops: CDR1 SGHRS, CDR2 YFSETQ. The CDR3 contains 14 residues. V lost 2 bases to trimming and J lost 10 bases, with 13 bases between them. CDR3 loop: CASSFEVGVSPLHF. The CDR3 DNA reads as TGCGCCAGCAGCTTTGAGGTAGGAGTCTCACCCCTCCACTTT.

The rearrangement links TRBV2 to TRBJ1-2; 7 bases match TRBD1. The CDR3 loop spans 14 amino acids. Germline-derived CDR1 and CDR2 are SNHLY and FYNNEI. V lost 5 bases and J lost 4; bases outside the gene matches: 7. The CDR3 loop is CASSRDRTLYGYTF. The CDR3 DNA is TGTGCCAGCAGTAGGGACAGAACCCTCTATGGCTACACCTTC.

CDR3 nucleotides: TGTGCCAGCAGCTTAGTACCCCCTTCGGAGGAGGAGCAGTACTTC. It is translated as CASSLVPPSEEEQYF. This chain joins TRBV7-6 and TRBJ2-7; D is possibly TRBD2 (5 bases). This CDR3 contains 15 residues. Trimming removed 1 base from V and 7 bases from J, with 17 bases in between. Germline-derived CDR1 and CDR2 are SGHVS and FNYEAQ.

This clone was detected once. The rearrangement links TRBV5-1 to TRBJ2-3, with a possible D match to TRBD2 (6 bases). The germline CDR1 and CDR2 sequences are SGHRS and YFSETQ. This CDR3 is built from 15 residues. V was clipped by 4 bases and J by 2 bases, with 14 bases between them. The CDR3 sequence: CASSPAGYVTDTQYF. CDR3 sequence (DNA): TGCGCCAGCAGCCCCGCGGGGTATGTCACAGATACGCAGTATTTT.

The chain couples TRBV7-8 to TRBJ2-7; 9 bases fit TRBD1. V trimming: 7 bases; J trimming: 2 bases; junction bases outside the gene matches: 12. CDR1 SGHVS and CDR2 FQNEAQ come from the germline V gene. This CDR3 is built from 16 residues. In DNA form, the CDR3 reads TGTGCCAGCATACAGGGGGCCAGCGGCGCGGCCTACGAGCAGTACTTC. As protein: CASIQGASGAAYEQYF.

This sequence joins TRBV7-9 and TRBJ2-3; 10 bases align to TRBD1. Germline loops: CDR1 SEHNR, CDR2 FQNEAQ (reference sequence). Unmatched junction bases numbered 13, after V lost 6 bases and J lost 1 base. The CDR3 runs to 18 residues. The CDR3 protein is CASRLSPDRGPGTDTQYF. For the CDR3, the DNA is TGTGCCAGCAGATTATCACCCGACAGGGGGCCGGGCACAGATACGCAGTATTTT.

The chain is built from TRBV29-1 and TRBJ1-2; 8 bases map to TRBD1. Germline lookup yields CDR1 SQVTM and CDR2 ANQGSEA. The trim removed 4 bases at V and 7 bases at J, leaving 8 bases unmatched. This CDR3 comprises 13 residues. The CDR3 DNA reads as TGCAGCGTTGGTTCCCAGGGGGCCGGTGGCTACACCTTC. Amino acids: CSVGSQGAGGYTF.

The CDR3 coding sequence is TGTGCCAGCAGCTCTGGACAGGGTACGACCGATGCCAGGTCGATTCAGTACTTC. Its translation is CASSSGQGTTDARSIQYF. The J gene is TRBJ2-4, the V gene TRBV11-2; 8 nucleotides match TRBD1. The germline V gene has CDR1 SGHAT and CDR2 FQNNGV. The CDR3 extends over 18 amino acids. Germline trimming cut 4 bases from V and 10 bases from J; bases unmatched to any gene: 21.

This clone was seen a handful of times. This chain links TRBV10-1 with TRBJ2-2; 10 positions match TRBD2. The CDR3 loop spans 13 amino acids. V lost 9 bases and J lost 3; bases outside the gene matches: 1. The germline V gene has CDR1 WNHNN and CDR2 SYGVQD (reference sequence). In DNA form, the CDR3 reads TGCGCCAGTGGGACTAGCGACACCGGGGAGCTGTTTTTT. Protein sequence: CASGTSDTGELFF.

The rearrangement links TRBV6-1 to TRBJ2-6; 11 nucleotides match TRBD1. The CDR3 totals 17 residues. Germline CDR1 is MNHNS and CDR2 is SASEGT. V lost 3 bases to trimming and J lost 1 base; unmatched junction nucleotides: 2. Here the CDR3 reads CASSDGTGGSGANVLTF. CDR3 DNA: TGTGCCAGCAGTGATGGGACAGGGGGTTCTGGGGCCAACGTCCTGACTTTC.

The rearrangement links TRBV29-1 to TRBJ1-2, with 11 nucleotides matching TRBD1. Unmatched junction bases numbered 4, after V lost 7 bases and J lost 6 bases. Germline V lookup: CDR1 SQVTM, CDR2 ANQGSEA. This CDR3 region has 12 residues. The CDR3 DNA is TGCAGCGCGGACAGGGGGCTGGATGGCTACACCTTC. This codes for CSADRGLDGYTF.

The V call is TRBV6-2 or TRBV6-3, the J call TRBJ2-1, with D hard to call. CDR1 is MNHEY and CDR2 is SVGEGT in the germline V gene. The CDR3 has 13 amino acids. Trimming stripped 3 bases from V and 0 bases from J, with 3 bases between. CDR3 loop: CASSYSSYNEQFF. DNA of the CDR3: TGTGCCAGCAGTTATAGCTCCTACAATGAGCAGTTCTTC.

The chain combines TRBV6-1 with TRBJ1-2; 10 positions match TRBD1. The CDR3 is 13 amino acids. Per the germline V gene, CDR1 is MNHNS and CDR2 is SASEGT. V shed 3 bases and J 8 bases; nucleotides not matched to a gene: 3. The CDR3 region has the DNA TGTGCCAGCAGTGAGGGACAGGGGACGGGCTACACCTTC. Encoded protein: CASSEGQGTGYTF.

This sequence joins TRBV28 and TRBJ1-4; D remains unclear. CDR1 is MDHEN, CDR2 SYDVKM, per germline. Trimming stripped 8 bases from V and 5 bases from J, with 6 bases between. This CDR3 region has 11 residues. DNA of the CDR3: TGTGCCAGCCAGTTCAATGAAAAACTGTTTTTT. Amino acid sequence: CASQFNEKLFF.

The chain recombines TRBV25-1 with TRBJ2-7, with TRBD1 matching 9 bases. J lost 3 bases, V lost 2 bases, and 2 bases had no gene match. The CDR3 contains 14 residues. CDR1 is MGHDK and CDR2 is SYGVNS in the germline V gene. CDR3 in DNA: TGTGCCAGCAGTGAAGGGACAGGGATCTACGAGCAGTACTTC. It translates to CASSEGTGIYEQYF.

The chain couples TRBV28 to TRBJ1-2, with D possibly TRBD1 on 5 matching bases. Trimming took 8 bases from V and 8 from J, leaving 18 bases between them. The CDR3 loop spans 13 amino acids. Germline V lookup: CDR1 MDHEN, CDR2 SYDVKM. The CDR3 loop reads CASCLQQGGGYTF. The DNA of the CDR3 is TGTGCCAGCTGTCTGCAGCAGGGAGGCGGCTACACCTTC.

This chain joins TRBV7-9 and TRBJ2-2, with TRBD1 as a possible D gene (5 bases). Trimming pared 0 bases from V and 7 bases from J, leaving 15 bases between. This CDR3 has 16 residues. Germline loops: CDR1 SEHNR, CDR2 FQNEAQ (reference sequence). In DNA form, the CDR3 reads TGTGCCAGCAGCTTAGCGCCTCTGGGGCGCCACGGGGAGCTGTTTTTT. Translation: CASSLAPLGRHGELFF. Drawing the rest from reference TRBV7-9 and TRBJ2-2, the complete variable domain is DTGVSQNPRHKITKRGQNVTFRCDPISEHNRLYWYRQTLGQGPEFLTYFQNEAQLEKSRLLSDRFSAERPKGSFSTLEIQRTEQGDSAMYLCASSLAPLGRHGELFFGEGSRLTVL.

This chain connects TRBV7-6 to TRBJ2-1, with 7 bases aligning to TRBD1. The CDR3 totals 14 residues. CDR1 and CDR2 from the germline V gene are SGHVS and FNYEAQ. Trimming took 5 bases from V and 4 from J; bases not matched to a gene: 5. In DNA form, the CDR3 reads TGTGCCAGCAGCGGCCGGGACAGTTACAATGAGCAGTTCTTC. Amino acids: CASSGRDSYNEQFF. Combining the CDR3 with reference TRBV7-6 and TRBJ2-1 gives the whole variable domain GAGVSQSPRYKVTKRGQDVALRCDPISGHVSLYWYRQALGQGPEFLTYFNYEAQQDKSGLPNDRFSAERPEGSISTLTIQRTEQRDSAMYRCASSGRDSYNEQFFGPGTRLTVL.

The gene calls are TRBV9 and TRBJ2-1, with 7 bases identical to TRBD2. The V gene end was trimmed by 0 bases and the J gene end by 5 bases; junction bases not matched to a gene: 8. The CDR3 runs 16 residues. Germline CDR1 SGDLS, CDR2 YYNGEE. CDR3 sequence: CASSVGRGVIDNEQFF. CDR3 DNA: TGTGCCAGCAGCGTAGGTCGGGGGGTTATCGACAATGAGCAGTTCTTC. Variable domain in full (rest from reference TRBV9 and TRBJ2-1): DSGVTQTPKHLITATGQRVTLRCSPRSGDLSVYWYQQSLDQGLQFLIQYYNGEERAKGNILERFSAQQFPDLHSELNLSSLELGDSALYFCASSVGRGVIDNEQFFGPGTRLTVL.

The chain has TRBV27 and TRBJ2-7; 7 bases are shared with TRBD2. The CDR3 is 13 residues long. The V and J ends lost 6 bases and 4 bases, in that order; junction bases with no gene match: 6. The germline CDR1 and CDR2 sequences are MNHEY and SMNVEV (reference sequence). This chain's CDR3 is CASRFGGGYEQYF. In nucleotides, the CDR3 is TGTGCCAGCAGGTTTGGGGGGGGATACGAGCAGTACTTC.

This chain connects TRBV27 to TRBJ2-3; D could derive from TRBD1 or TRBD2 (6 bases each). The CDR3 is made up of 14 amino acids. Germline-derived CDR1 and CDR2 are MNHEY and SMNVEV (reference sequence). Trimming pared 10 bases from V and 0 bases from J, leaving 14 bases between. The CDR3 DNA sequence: TGTGCCACCAGGAGGGGGATTAGCACAGATACGCAGTATTTT. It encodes CATRRGISTDTQYF.

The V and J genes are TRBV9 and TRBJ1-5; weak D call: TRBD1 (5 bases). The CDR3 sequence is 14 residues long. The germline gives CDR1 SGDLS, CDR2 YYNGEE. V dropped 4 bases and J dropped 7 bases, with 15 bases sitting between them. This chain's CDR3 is CASSTGRVNQPQHF. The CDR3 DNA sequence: TGTGCCAGCAGCACAGGCAGGGTAAACCAGCCCCAGCATTTT.

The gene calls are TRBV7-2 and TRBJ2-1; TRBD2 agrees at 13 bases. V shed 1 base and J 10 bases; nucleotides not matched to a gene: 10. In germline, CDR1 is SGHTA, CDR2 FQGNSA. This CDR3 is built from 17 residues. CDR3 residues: CASSLVLTSGGALEQFF. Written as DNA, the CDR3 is TGTGCCAGCAGCTTAGTGCTTACTAGCGGGGGGGCCCTCGAGCAGTTCTTC. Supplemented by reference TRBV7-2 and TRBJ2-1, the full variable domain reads GAGVSQSPSNKVTEKGKDVELRCDPISGHTALYWYRQSLGQGLEFLIYFQGNSAPDKSGLPSDRFSAERTGGSVSTLTIQRTQQEDSAVYLCASSLVLTSGGALEQFFGPGTRLTVL.

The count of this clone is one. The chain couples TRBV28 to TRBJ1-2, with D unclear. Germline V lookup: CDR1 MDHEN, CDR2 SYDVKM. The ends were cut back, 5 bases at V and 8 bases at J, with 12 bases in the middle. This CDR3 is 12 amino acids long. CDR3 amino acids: CASSPGPRGYTF. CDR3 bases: TGTGCCAGCAGTCCTGGCCCAAGAGGCTACACCTTC.

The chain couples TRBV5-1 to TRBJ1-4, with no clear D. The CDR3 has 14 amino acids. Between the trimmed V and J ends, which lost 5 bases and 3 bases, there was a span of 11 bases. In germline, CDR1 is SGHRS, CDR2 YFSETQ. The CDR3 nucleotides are TGCGCCAGCAGTTACGGGTCCGCTAATGAAAAACTGTTTTTT. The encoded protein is CASSYGSANEKLFF.